The source of this TCR beta chain is a study of blood T cell repertoires in COVID-19. Study summary: COVID-19 samples collected from the United States, Italy and Spain covered acute and convalescent phases.

As originally analysed: From reference gene primer amplification, estimates of nucleated cell counts were derived. Assay used: immunoSEQ multiplex PCR; TCRdb lists only in-frame clones, some missing. That table supplies the V and J calls and clone size; D and trimming were determined from the DNA. Of just over 95,000 clones listed, approximately 90% are singletons. This CDR3 region has 14 residues. Unmatched junction bases numbered 4, after V lost 7 bases and J lost 3 bases. Germline V gives CDR1 SEHNR, CDR2 FQNEAQ (reference sequence). The TCR was taken from a man aged 55 to 70 with acute or convalescent COVID-19. Sequencing was done on a sample of peripheral blood. The J gene is TRBJ1-1, the V gene TRBV7-9; 11 positions agree with TRBD1. The CDR3 loop reads CASTMDRGHTEAFF. For the CDR3, the DNA is TGTGCCAGCACCATGGACAGGGGGCACACTGAAGCTTTCTTT.